This TCR beta chain was documented in a study of OX40 agonist ivuxolimab in advanced cancers. About the investigation overall: The costimulatory receptor OX40 (CD134) was targeted by ivuxolimab, a fully human IgG2 agonistic monoclonal antibody. Intravenous ivuxolimab was administered to patients every 2 weeks at six dose levels: 0.01, 0.1, 0.3, 1.5, 3 and 10 mg/kg. Of the roughly 54 patients in dose escalation, around 19 had hepatocellular carcinoma, approximately 15 had melanoma, 9 had renal cell carcinoma and 9 had head and neck cancer. A male proportion of around 80% and a mean age of approximately 60 years, ranging from 23 to 79, were recorded for the dose-escalation cohort. Prior anti-PD-1, anti-PD-L1 or anti-CTLA-4 therapy was permitted, and checkpoint inhibitors had been received by about 36% of dose-escalation patients. Partial responses occurred in three dose-escalation patients: two with cutaneous melanoma and one with hepatocellular carcinoma. Peripheral TCRbeta sequencing aimed to test whether ivuxolimab altered TCR sequence diversity and caused clonal T-cell expansion. The paper reports the monotherapy dose-escalation portion (N = 52 patients) of the phase I ivuxolimab trial. General findings and caveats noted by the study authors: At doses of 0.1 to 3.0 mg/kg, clonal expansion of both CD4+ and CD8+ blood T cells was observed from baseline to week 6. Low levels of normalized T-cell clonal expansion were also shown by some nonresponding patients. After ivuxolimab, expanded clones were on average more numerous among CD8+ T cells than among CD4+ T cells. Partial responders in the 0.1-3.0 mg/kg groups had among the lowest normalized peripheral clonal expansion, especially among CD8+ T cells. Which antigens the clonally expanded peripheral T cells were specific for was not determined.

Taken from cysteine to phenylalanine, the CDR3 has 16 residues. The DNA shown is the 48-base CDR3, in frame from base 1. The CDR1 and CDR2 encoded by the germline V gene are SGHVT and SQSDAQ. V loses 5 bases, J loses 3 bases, and the germline ends lie 19 bases apart. Genomic DNA was isolated from the sorted cells so that the TCRbeta CDR3 region could be sequenced. The immunoSEQ Assay was used for sequencing of TCRbeta CDR3 regions. The immuneACCESS repertoire file appears here via TCRdb, limited to in-frame rearrangements. These files lack a portion of the clones; in checked studies, under half of the deficit traces to unresolved V genes, and the cause of the others is not known. The sample includes around 130,000 clones, with about 93% observed a single time. Clones ranked in the top ten supply approximately 0.15% of the sample. The trial excluded patients who had a history of autoimmune disease or were on systemic immunosuppression. Peripheral blood for TCR sequencing was collected from all dose cohorts at baseline, on cycle 4 day 1, and on cycle 7 day 1. Samples came from an open-label, multicenter, first-in-human phase I dose-escalation trial of ivuxolimab. Adults with locally advanced or metastatic head and neck squamous cell, hepatocellular, melanoma or renal cell carcinoma were enrolled in the trial. Before TCR sequencing, CD4+ and CD8+ T cells were separately sorted from peripheral blood.

To note about this clone: The target of this receptor is not known. The sample holds no much larger clone one base away, and base qualities are not on file.

This receptor was identified in an adult with an advanced solid tumor such as melanoma, head and neck, liver or kidney cancer. Rearrangement joined TRBV7-4 to TRBJ1-1; matching of 6 bases hints at TRBD1 as the D gene. The sequences come from CD4+ or CD8+ T cells sorted from blood, collected in a trial of the OX40 agonist ivuxolimab. Read as DNA, the sequence is TGTGCCAGCAGCCCCGACAGGAACTCCGGGTACACTGAAGCTTTCTTT. It encodes CASSPDRNSGYTEAFF. Reference TRBV7-4 and TRBJ1-1 proteins supply the regions before and after the CDR3; the full variable domain is: GAGVSQSPRYKVAKRGRDVALRCDSISGHVTLYWYRQTLGQGSEVLTYSQSDAQRDKSGRPSGRFSAERPERSVSTLKIQRTEQGDSAVYLCASSPDRNSGYTEAFFGQGTRLTVV.